Described below is a single T cell receptor beta chain sequence and its context. Its cognate antigen is unknown. Germline assignment: CDR1 SGDLS and CDR2 YYNGEE. The V gene lost 0 bases and the J gene lost 4 bases, with 10 bases spanning the gap. The CDR3 spans 14 residues. These data originate in a study of radiation and T cells in renal cell carcinoma. Sequencing was performed with immunoSEQ multiplex PCR; in TCRdb, only in-frame clones are kept and a portion is missing. The sample holds roughly 140,000 clones; over 80% are singletons and the top ten take 10% to 15%. Time point given: blood 2 weeks post-SBRT. This sample's treatment: 15 Gy SBRT to primary tumor, nephrectomy 4 weeks later. The tumor was a clear cell renal cell carcinoma. Study findings and constraints: Top tumor clonotypes rose in blood 2 weeks post-radiation, then contracted.

Sequencing was performed on blood, taken from a patient whose treatment included radiotherapy and nephrectomy. The origin of this receptor is a woman aged 45-65 years with renal cell carcinoma. This chain connects TRBV9 to TRBJ1-1, with D possibly matching TRBD1 (5 bases). CDR3 amino acids: CASSVVWGGTEAFF. CDR3 bases: TGTGCCAGCAGCGTAGTGTGGGGGGGCACTGAAGCTTTCTTT.